The 19 T cell receptor beta chains presented below share a single source sample, sequenced in a study of T cell repertoires in cytomegalovirus infection. TCRdb reprocessed the reads via MiXCR and lists one record per CDR3 protein. The data show 250,000 or so distinct CDR3 sequences, 8% to 9.5% seen once. Sequenced sample: PBMCs. Receptors were obtained from a human donor in good health (CMV status not recorded). Some clones in this sample may be carry-over from other donors' samples.

This clonotype appeared many times. The gene calls are TRBV25-1 and TRBJ2-5; possible D gene TRBD1, 6 bases. V was shortened by 8 bases and J by 1 base, with 20 bases between the two germline ends. CDR1 is MGHDK, CDR2 SYGVNS, per germline. CDR3 size: 16 residues. The CDR3 here is CASSKTLTGSQETQYF. In DNA form, the CDR3 reads TGTGCCAGCTCCAAGACGCTCACAGGGAGCCAAGAGACCCAGTACTTC.

V and J are TRBV28 and TRBJ1-2; tentative D call: TRBD1 (5 bases). The CDR3 sequence is 12 residues long. Germline assignment: CDR1 MDHEN and CDR2 SYDVKM. V lost 7 bases and J 2 bases, leaving 8 bases between the germline ends. CDR3 nucleotides: TGTGCCAGCAACAGGCAAAACTATGGCTACACCTTC. Its protein product is CASNRQNYGYTF.

This clonotype occurred many times. The chain is built from TRBV7-2 and TRBJ1-3, with D hard to call. The V end lost 5 bases, the J end lost 4 bases, and 12 bases lay between the germline ends. Looked up from germline, CDR1 is SGHTA and CDR2 is FQGNSA. The CDR3 runs to 14 residues. CDR3 protein: CASSQDLLGNTIYF. The CDR3 bases are TGTGCCAGCAGCCAAGATTTACTCGGAAACACCATATATTTT.

This clonotype was detected ten times or more. The chain uses TRBV7-2 and TRBJ1-2, with D perhaps TRBD1 (6 bases). Trimming took off 4 bases at V and 1 base at J, with 13 bases between the two ends. The CDR3 runs to 15 residues. CDR1 is SGHTA and CDR2 is FQGNSA in the germline V gene. This CDR3 is CASSYKQGSNYGYTF. DNA for the CDR3: TGTGCCAGCAGCTACAAACAGGGCAGTAACTATGGCTACACCTTC.

This clonotype came up many times. The chain combines TRBV27 with TRBJ2-7, with no clear D. The CDR3 runs 14 residues. The germline V and J ends were trimmed by 8 bases and 2 bases, with 16 bases remaining between them. Germline lookup yields CDR1 MNHEY and CDR2 SMNVEV (reference sequence). The CDR3 is CASRIKPSAYEQYF. CDR3 nucleotide sequence: TGTGCCAGCCGGATCAAACCGTCAGCCTACGAGCAGTACTTC.

This clonotype has ten or more counts. The chain has TRBV6-2 or TRBV6-3 and TRBJ2-1; D not resolved. The CDR3 spans 13 residues. The V gene's germline CDR1 is MNHEY and CDR2 SVGEGT. With 5 bases removed from V and 9 bases from J, the gap between germline ends came to 14 bases. In DNA, the CDR3 is TGTGCCAGCAGTGGCGATCGGACGGGTGAGCAGTTCTTC. Its translation is CASSGDRTGEQFF.

Many counts were recorded for this clonotype. The rearrangement uses TRBV7-2 and TRBJ1-5, with TRBD1 matching 9 bases. The trim removed 6 bases at V and 4 bases at J, leaving 4 bases unmatched. The CDR3 sequence is 14 residues long. Germline CDR1 is SGHTA and CDR2 is FQGNSA. In DNA form, the CDR3 reads TGTGCCAGCAGTTCGACAGGGGGTAATCAGCCCCAGCATTTT. It translates to CASSSTGGNQPQHF.

The chain has TRBV19 and TRBJ1-5; D is perhaps TRBD1 (5 bases). V was trimmed by 7 bases and J by 4 bases, leaving 8 bases between them. The CDR3 loop spans 12 amino acids. Germline lookup yields CDR1 LNHDA and CDR2 SQIVND (reference sequence). DNA for the CDR3: TGTGCCAGTACAGGGAGGAATCAGCCCCAGCATTTT. Encoded protein: CASTGRNQPQHF.

The chain carries TRBV4-1 and TRBJ1-3; D uncertain. Germline V gives CDR1 MGHRA, CDR2 YSYEKL. The germline V and J ends were trimmed by 0 bases and 0 bases, with 12 bases remaining between them. The CDR3 spans 17 residues. This chain's CDR3 is CASSQDSGSLSGNTIYF. The CDR3 DNA follows: TGCGCCAGCAGCCAAGATTCCGGGAGTCTCTCTGGAAACACCATATATTTT.

This clonotype was picked up many times. The chain is built from TRBV7-6 and TRBJ2-5; TRBD1 matches at 8 bases. This CDR3 is 15 amino acids long. Germline V gives CDR1 SGHVS, CDR2 FNYEAQ. V lost 4 bases, J lost 0 bases, and 4 bases stayed unmatched. The CDR3 nucleotides are TGTGCCAGCAGCTCAGGGGGCGACCACCAAGAGACCCAGTACTTC. It yields the protein CASSSGGDHQETQYF.

CDR3 in amino acids: CASSSDIEKLFF. As DNA, the CDR3 is TGTGCCAGCAGCTCAGACATTGAAAAACTGTTTTTT. The chain has TRBV7-9 and TRBJ1-4; D call uncertain. Trimming left V 4 bases short and J 7 bases short, with 7 bases between. Germline V gene data show CDR1 as SEHNR and CDR2 as FQNEAQ (reference sequence). The CDR3 contains 12 residues.

This clonotype turned up a few times. The chain combines TRBV19 with TRBJ1-1, with D perhaps matching TRBD1 (5 bases). The CDR3 runs to 14 residues. The V gene's germline CDR1 is LNHDA and CDR2 SQIVND (reference sequence). The ends were cut back, 4 bases at V and 7 bases at J, with 16 bases in the middle. For the CDR3, the DNA is TGTGCCAGTAGTAATCGGGGGGGGAGGAGTGAAGCTTTCTTT. The encoded protein is CASSNRGGRSEAFF.

The sample holds many counts of this clonotype. The CDR3 protein is CASSSPGISYNSPLHF. The CDR3 DNA sequence: TGTGCCAGCAGTTCACCAGGGATCTCCTATAATTCACCCCTCCACTTT. The rearrangement joins TRBV7-2 to TRBJ1-6, with D perhaps matching TRBD1 (5 bases). Between the trimmed V and J ends, which lost 6 bases and 0 bases, there was a span of 12 bases. This CDR3 has 16 amino acids. The germline CDR1 and CDR2 sequences are SGHTA and FQGNSA. Filled out from reference TRBV7-2 and TRBJ1-6, the complete variable domain reads GAGVSQSPSNKVTEKGKDVELRCDPISGHTALYWYRQSLGQGLEFLIYFQGNSAPDKSGLPSDRFSAERTGGSVSTLTIQRTQQEDSAVYLCASSSPGISYNSPLHFGNGTRLTVT.

This clonotype was seen ten or more times. The rearrangement links TRBV10-3 to TRBJ1-2; no reliable D call. The length of the CDR3 is 13 residues. Germline V gene lookup returns CDR1 ENHRY and CDR2 SYGVKD. Trimming took 3 bases from V and 2 from J, leaving 7 bases between them. This CDR3 is CAISEGPNYGYTF. The CDR3 DNA reads TGTGCCATCAGTGAAGGGCCGAACTATGGCTACACCTTC.

This clonotype has a count of ten or more. The rearrangement joins TRBV7-2 to TRBJ1-1; the match to TRBD1 covers 7 bases. CDR1 and CDR2 from the germline V gene are SGHTA and FQGNSA. CDR3 length: 15 amino acids. V shed 4 bases, J shed 0 bases, and the junction held 5 bases outside the gene matches. In DNA, the CDR3 is TGTGCCAGCAGCTCGGACAGGACTATGAACACTGAAGCTTTCTTT. Translated: CASSSDRTMNTEAFF.

This chain links TRBV28 with TRBJ2-6; a weak D match, TRBD1 (6 bases). V was pared by 2 bases and J by 2 bases, with 7 bases between. The length of the CDR3 is 15 residues. Germline V lookup: CDR1 MDHEN, CDR2 SYDVKM. CDR3 amino acids: CASSLPGAGANVLTF. The CDR3, as DNA: TGTGCCAGCAGTTTACCAGGGGCTGGGGCCAACGTCCTGACTTTC.

This clonotype was seen more than once but under ten times. This chain joins TRBV10-2 and TRBJ1-2; no definite D call. The CDR3 length is 14 residues. CDR1 and CDR2 from the germline V gene are WSHSY and SAAADI. V was pared by 2 bases and J by 8 bases, with 15 bases between. The DNA for the CDR3 is TGCGCCAGCAGTGAGGCAGTCGTAAGGGAAGGCTACACCTTC. It codes for CASSEAVVREGYTF.

This clonotype was detected ten times or more. The rearrangement links TRBV14 to TRBJ2-7, with a tentative D call TRBD1 (5 bases). Trimming cost V 0 bases and J 6 bases, with 18 bases left between them. The CDR3 is 16 amino acids. Germline V gene data show CDR1 as SGHDN and CDR2 as FVKESK. The CDR3 spells CASSQESLGRVFEQYF. CDR3 DNA sequence: TGTGCCAGCAGCCAAGAAAGTTTGGGCAGGGTTTTCGAGCAGTACTTC.

The V gene is TRBV6-2 or TRBV6-3, the J gene TRBJ2-2; TRBD1 or TRBD2 may be the D gene (6 bases each). The germline CDR1 and CDR2 sequences are MNHEY and SVGEGT. CDR3 length: 14 residues. Trimming took off 6 bases at V and 1 base at J, with 9 bases between the two ends. As DNA, the CDR3 is TGTGCCAGCAGACAGGGAGGGAACACCGGGGAGCTGTTTTTT. This encodes CASRQGGNTGELFF.